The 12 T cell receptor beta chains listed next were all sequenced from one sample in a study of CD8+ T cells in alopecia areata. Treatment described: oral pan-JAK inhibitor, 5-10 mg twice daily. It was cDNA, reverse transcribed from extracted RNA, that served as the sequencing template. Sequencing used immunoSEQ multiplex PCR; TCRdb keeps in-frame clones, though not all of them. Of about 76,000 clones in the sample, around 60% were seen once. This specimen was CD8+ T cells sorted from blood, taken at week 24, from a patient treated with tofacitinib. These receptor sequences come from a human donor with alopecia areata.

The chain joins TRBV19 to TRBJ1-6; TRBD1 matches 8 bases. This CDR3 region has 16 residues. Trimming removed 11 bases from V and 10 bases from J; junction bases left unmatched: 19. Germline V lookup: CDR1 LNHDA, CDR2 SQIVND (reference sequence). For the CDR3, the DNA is TGTGCCGGAGTACTGTCTCAGGGGGCAGCGAACTCACCCCTCCACTTT. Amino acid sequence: CAGVLSQGAANSPLHF.

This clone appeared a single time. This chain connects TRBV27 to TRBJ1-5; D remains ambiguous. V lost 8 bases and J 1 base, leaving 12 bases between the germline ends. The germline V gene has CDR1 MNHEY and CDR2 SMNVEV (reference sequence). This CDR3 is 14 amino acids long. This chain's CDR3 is CASGRIGSNQPQHF. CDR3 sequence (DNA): TGTGCCAGCGGACGGATTGGAAGCAATCAGCCCCAGCATTTT.

CDR3 DNA: TGTGCCAGCAGTGAGCAGGGGGCGGCTCAGCCCCAGCATTTT. It codes for CASSEQGAAQPQHF. V gene TRBV6-1 combines with J gene TRBJ1-5, with 8 positions matching TRBD1. J gave up 6 bases and V 3 bases, and 4 bases lay outside the gene matches. There are 14 residues in the CDR3. Germline V CDR1 and CDR2: MNHNS, SASEGT.

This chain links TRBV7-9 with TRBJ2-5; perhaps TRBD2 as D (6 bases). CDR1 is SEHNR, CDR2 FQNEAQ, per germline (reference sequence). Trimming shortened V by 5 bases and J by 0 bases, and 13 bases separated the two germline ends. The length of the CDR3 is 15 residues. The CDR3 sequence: CASSDRLDHQETQYF. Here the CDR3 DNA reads TGTGCCAGCAGCGATAGACTAGACCACCAAGAGACCCAGTACTTC.

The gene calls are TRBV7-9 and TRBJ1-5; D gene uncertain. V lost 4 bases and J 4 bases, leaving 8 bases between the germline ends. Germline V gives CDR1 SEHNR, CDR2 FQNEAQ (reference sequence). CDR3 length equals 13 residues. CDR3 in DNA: TGTGCCAGCAGCTCGGGTCTGAATCAGCCCCAGCATTTT. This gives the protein CASSSGLNQPQHF.

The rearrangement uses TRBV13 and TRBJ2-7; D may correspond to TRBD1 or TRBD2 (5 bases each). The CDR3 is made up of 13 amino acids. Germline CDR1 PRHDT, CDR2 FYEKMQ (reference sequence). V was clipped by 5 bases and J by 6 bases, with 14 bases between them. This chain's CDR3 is CASSAELGVEQYF. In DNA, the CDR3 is TGTGCCAGCAGCGCCGAACTAGGGGTCGAGCAGTACTTC.

CDR3 nucleotides: TGCGCCAGCAGCCAAATGAGGAACCAAGAGACCCAGTACTTC. This translates into CASSQMRNQETQYF. V usage is TRBV4-3 and J usage is TRBJ2-5; no definite D call. This CDR3 contains 14 residues. Trimming left V 2 bases short and J 0 bases short, with 7 bases between. Germline loops: CDR1 LGHNA, CDR2 YSLEER.

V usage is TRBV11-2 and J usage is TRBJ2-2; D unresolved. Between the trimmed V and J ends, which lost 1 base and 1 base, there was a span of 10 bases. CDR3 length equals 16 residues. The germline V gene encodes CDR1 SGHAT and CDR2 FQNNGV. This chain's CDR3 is CASSLVQWGNTGELFF. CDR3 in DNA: TGTGCCAGCAGCTTAGTACAATGGGGGAACACCGGGGAGCTGTTTTTT. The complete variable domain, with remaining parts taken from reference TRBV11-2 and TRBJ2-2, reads EAGVAQSPRYKIIEKRQSVAFWCNPISGHATLYWYQQILGQGPKLLIQFQNNGVVDDSQLPKDRFSAERLKGVDSTLKIQPAKLEDSAVYLCASSLVQWGNTGELFFGEGSRLTVL.

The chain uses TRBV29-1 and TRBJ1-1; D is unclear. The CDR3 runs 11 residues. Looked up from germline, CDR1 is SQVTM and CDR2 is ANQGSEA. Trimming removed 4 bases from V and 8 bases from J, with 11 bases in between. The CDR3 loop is CSVGSLGEAFF. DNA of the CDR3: TGCAGCGTTGGGTCCCTGGGAGAAGCTTTCTTT.

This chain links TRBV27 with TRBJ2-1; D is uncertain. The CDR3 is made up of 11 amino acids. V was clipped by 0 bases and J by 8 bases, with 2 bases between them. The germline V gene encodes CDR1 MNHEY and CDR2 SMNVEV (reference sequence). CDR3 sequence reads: CASSLSDEQFF. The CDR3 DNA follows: TGTGCCAGCAGTTTATCGGATGAGCAGTTCTTC.

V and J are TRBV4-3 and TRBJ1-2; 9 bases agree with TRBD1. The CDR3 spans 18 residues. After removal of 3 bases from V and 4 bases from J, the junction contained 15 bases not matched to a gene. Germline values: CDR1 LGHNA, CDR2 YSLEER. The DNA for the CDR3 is TGCGCCAGCAGCCATTCTCTCTGGGACAGGGTGGTTTCCTATGGCTACACCTTC. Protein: CASSHSLWDRVVSYGYTF.

The CDR3 loop is CASSRMGLAGPTSTDTQYF. The CDR3 nucleotides read TGCGCCAGCAGTCGAATGGGACTAGCGGGGCCGACTAGCACAGATACGCAGTATTTT. The chain recombines TRBV5-1 with TRBJ2-3, with 13 bases that match TRBD2. Germline V gene data show CDR1 as SGHRS and CDR2 as YFSETQ. Trimming at V came to 5 bases and at J to 0 bases, leaving 12 bases not matched to a gene. The CDR3 has 19 residues.